The 12 T cell receptor beta chains below all came from one sample that was sequenced in a study of T-cell memory formation after mild COVID-19 (dated by TCRdb to the early 2020s). The protocol used for the library was 5' RACE. The data were produced on an Illumina NovaSeq 6000. TCRdb reworked the public reads: Q25 trimming with fastp, MiXCR clone assembly, productive beta chains retained. Rows are combined by CDR3 protein, so each entry shows the most common genes and DNA. The sample records hundreds of thousands of distinct CDR3 sequences, approximately 23% of which are singletons. The top ten clones comprise around 13% of the sample. Sequencing was carried out using PBMCs or a T cell subset sorted from them (not recorded which). These receptors were obtained from an adult woman who had mild COVID-19 (a few samples of this study predate the infection). The sample titles of this study are shuffled in the database, so cell type and time point are left out; the donor was told from shared clones.

This clonotype was recorded only once. The V gene is TRBV6-6, the J gene TRBJ1-2; D is undetermined. The germline V gene has CDR1 MNHNY and CDR2 SVGAGI (reference sequence). The CDR3 consists of 13 residues. V lost 10 bases to trimming and J lost 5 bases, with 17 bases between them. The CDR3 here is CATSLGQGYGYTF. The DNA for the CDR3 is TGTGCCACCTCTTTAGGGCAAGGGTATGGCTACACCTTC.

This clonotype was seen only a few times. The rearrangement links TRBV10-3 to TRBJ2-7; D is perhaps TRBD1 (5 bases). Germline V lookup: CDR1 ENHRY, CDR2 SYGVKD. Trimming removed 7 bases at V and 4 bases at J, with 8 bases between. The CDR3 has 11 amino acids. The CDR3 spells CAITSGYEQYF. The CDR3 DNA sequence: TGTGCCATCACCTCAGGGTACGAGCAGTACTTC.

This clonotype turned up a few times. V gene TRBV7-2 combines with J gene TRBJ1-1, with no clear D. Germline CDR1 and CDR2: SGHTA and FQGNSA. Deletions cut 3 bases from V and 4 bases from J, with 15 bases between. This CDR3 region has 15 residues. The CDR3 region has the DNA TGTGCCAGCAGCTTGGGGTCCTACGTCGGCACTGAAGCTTTCTTT. Translating it yields CASSLGSYVGTEAFF.

The J gene is TRBJ1-6, the V gene TRBV30, with 8 bases that match TRBD1. The CDR3 has 17 amino acids. Germline loops: CDR1 GTSNPN, CDR2 SVGIG (reference sequence). Trimming cost V 2 bases and J 8 bases; bases outside gene matches: 14. The CDR3 sequence is CAWSSGTGYRGDSPLHF. The CDR3, as DNA: TGTGCCTGGAGTTCCGGGACAGGCTACCGGGGGGATTCACCCCTCCACTTT. Supplemented by reference TRBV30 and TRBJ1-6, the full variable domain reads SQTIHQWPATLVQPVGSPLSLECTVEGTSNPNLYWYRQAAGRGLQLLFYSVGIGQISSEVPQNLSASRPQDRQFILSSKKLLLSDSGFYLCAWSSGTGYRGDSPLHFGNGTRLTVT.

This chain connects TRBV6-5 to TRBJ2-7; 7 bases line up with TRBD1. Germline V lookup: CDR1 MNHEY, CDR2 SVGAGI. The CDR3 is 15 residues long. The junction had 9 bases not matched to a gene; V was cut back by 0 bases and J by 7 bases. The CDR3 here is CASSYSATGSREQYF. DNA for the CDR3: TGTGCCAGCAGTTACTCCGCGACAGGGTCGAGGGAGCAGTACTTC.

Many counts were recorded for this clonotype. The CDR3 region has the DNA TGCAGCGTTTCGGGAGGGGGCGATGAGCAGTTCTTC. Translated: CSVSGGGDEQFF. The genes are TRBV29-1 and TRBJ2-1; tentative D call: TRBD2 (8 bases). CDR3 length: 12 amino acids. V was shortened by 5 bases and J by 8 bases, with 13 bases between the two germline ends. Germline V lookup: CDR1 SQVTM, CDR2 ANQGSEA.

This clonotype has a count of ten or more. This chain links TRBV29-1 with TRBJ2-7; possibly TRBD2 for D (5 bases). Per germline, CDR1 SQVTM and CDR2 ANQGSEA. With 2 bases removed from V and 4 bases from J, the gap between germline ends came to 9 bases. The CDR3 is 12 residues long. CDR3 residues: CSVELAPYEQYF. The CDR3 DNA follows: TGCAGCGTTGAACTAGCCCCGTACGAGCAGTACTTC.

Details on this clonotype: A read error may account for a junction end that differs from germline. This rearrangement joins TRBV5-1 to TRBJ2-5; no definite D call. The CDR3 extends over 13 amino acids. Germline V CDR1 and CDR2: SGHRS, YFSETQ. CDR3 protein: CSSSSYPRETQYF. For the CDR3, the DNA is TGCTCCAGCAGCTCTTACCCCCGGGAGACCCAGTACTTC.

This clonotype turned up a few times. V usage is TRBV19 and J usage is TRBJ1-4; TRBD1 aligns across 9 bases. V gave up 9 bases and J gave up 6 bases; unmatched junction bases: 8. The germline CDR1 and CDR2 sequences are LNHDA and SQIVND (reference sequence). The CDR3 totals 14 residues. For the CDR3, the DNA is TGTGCCAGCTTGGACAGGGGCGGTCATGAAAAACTGTTTTTT. It specifies CASLDRGGHEKLFF.

The chain carries TRBV21-1 and TRBJ2-7; the table's TRBD2 call for D was not verified on the DNA. TRBV21-1 is a pseudogene segment. The CDR3 has 16 residues. CDR3 in amino acids: CASRTPAGGKSYEQYF. The CDR3 DNA reads TGTGCCAGCAGAACACCAGCGGGAGGGAAATCCTACGAGCAGTACTTC.

The rearrangement joins TRBV30 to TRBJ2-2, with a tentative D call TRBD2 (5 bases). Per germline, CDR1 GTSNPN and CDR2 SVGIG (reference sequence). This CDR3 is 16 amino acids long. V was shortened by 4 bases and J by 6 bases, with 21 bases between the two germline ends. The CDR3 protein is CAWKTSGVTGPGELFF. In nucleotides, the CDR3 is TGTGCCTGGAAGACCTCCGGGGTGACCGGACCCGGGGAGCTGTTTTTT.

The rearrangement uses TRBV12-3 or TRBV12-4 and TRBJ2-3; the match to TRBD1 covers 8 bases. Trimming cost V 7 bases and J 6 bases; bases outside gene matches: 6. The CDR3 runs 13 residues. CDR3 residues: CASNQGAWDTQYF. CDR3 coding DNA: TGTGCCAGCAACCAGGGGGCTTGGGATACGCAGTATTTT.